This note documents a single TCR beta chain sequence. Symptom resolution, clearance, or two negative PCRs marked the recovered donors of Cohort 3. The source of the sample is a study of blood T cell repertoires in COVID-19. On the study more broadly: PBMCs, B-cell-depleted T cells, or T cells were the source of the cDNA or gDNA that made up the material.

Per the original methods: Amplification of reference gene primers was used by the study to estimate nucleated cell counts. Clones were sequenced by immunoSEQ multiplex PCR, and TCRdb holds only the in-frame ones, with some missing. The D gene and trimming were derived from the DNA, and the V and J assignments and clone size from that table. The sample includes about 270,000 clones, roughly 86% of them seen just once. The germline V and J ends were trimmed by 1 base and 3 bases, with 9 bases remaining between them. This CDR3 is built from 14 residues. CDR1 is SGHTA, CDR2 FQGNSA, per germline. The TCR comes from a woman aged 18-29 years who had recovered from COVID-19. Sequencing was performed on PBMCs or T cells enriched from blood (not recorded which). The chain links TRBV7-2 to TRBJ1-2; TRBD1 is a possible D gene (5 bases). As DNA, the CDR3 is TGTGCCAGCAGCTTAGATCGGGGGGACTATGGCTACACCTTC. Its protein product is CASSLDRGDYGYTF.